These 14 T cell receptor beta chains originate from one sample sequenced in a study of regulatory T cells in long-lasting Graves disease. As for time point: persistent/refractory GD, antithyroid drugs over 5 years with positive TRAb. PBMC-extracted RNA yielded the TCR library. The TCR beta library used iRepertoire HTBI primers with Arm-PCR amplification of CDR3. TCRdb re-called the multiplex PCR reads with MiXCR, one entry per CDR3 protein. This table has 350,000 to 500,000 distinct CDR3 sequences, 21% appearing once. The sequencing here drew on peripheral blood mononuclear cells (PBMCs), taken when the disease was refractory, from a patient treated with antithyroid drugs. The origin of the receptors is a female donor with Graves disease.

This clonotype was observed a handful of times. V gene TRBV18 combines with J gene TRBJ2-2, with 10 bases fitting TRBD1. Germline V gene data show CDR1 as KGHSH and CDR2 as LQKENI. After removal of 4 bases from V and 4 bases from J, the junction contained 3 bases not matched to a gene. This CDR3 has 15 amino acids. The CDR3 sequence: CASSRGQGGTGELFF. CDR3 sequence (DNA): TGTGCCAGCTCACGAGGACAGGGGGGCACCGGGGAGCTGTTTTTT.

For this clonotype: One base away lies a much larger clone, so this may be a sequencing read error. The chain employs TRBV5-1 and TRBJ2-7; 10 bases align to TRBD2. The CDR3 length is 15 residues. Germline loops: CDR1 SGHRS, CDR2 YFSETQ. CDR3 DNA: TGCGCCAGTAAATGGACTAGCGGTAACTCCTACGAGCGGTACTTC. Residues: CASKWTSGNSYERYF.

Only a few counts were recorded for this clonotype. V is TRBV5-6 and J is TRBJ2-7, with 7 bases identical to TRBD1. Germline trimming cut 4 bases from V and 2 bases from J; bases unmatched to any gene: 15. The CDR3 is 17 amino acids. CDR1 is SGHDT and CDR2 is YYEEEE in the germline V gene. In DNA form, the CDR3 reads TGTGCCAGCAGCCATGCGCCCGATGGGGACAGACCCTACGAGCAGTACTTC. Protein: CASSHAPDGDRPYEQYF.

This clonotype occurred a few times. The rearrangement uses TRBV12-3 or TRBV12-4 and TRBJ1-6; D remains ambiguous. CDR3 size: 14 residues. V was shortened by 2 bases and J by 6 bases, with 8 bases between the two germline ends. The CDR3 protein is CASSLRAVNSPLHF. CDR3 DNA sequence: TGTGCCAGCAGTTTAAGGGCAGTTAATTCACCCCTCCACTTT.

This clonotype was counted at least ten times. V gene TRBV11-2 combines with J gene TRBJ2-7; D not resolved. The CDR3 length is 15 residues. Germline V gene data show CDR1 as SGHAT and CDR2 as FQNNGV. Trimming took off 1 base at V and 6 bases at J, with 16 bases between the two ends. The CDR3 sequence: CASSLVQPQLGEQYF. CDR3 nucleotides: TGTGCCAGCAGCTTAGTGCAACCCCAACTTGGCGAGCAGTACTTC.

This clonotype was observed a handful of times. The V and J genes are TRBV19 and TRBJ2-2; weak D call: TRBD1 (5 bases). The CDR3 is 18 amino acids. CDR1 is LNHDA, CDR2 SQIVND, per germline (reference sequence). The V and J ends lost 7 bases and 0 bases respectively, with 21 bases between them. CDR3 in DNA: TGTGCCAGTACAGGGTCGCTTGTGATGTCCGCGAACACCGGGGAGCTGTTTTTT. This codes for CASTGSLVMSANTGELFF.

This clonotype was counted many times. The rearrangement links TRBV3-1 to TRBJ1-2; tentative D call: TRBD1 (5 bases). Germline V lookup: CDR1 LGHDT, CDR2 YNNKEL (reference sequence). The CDR3 spans 14 residues. Trimming left V 0 bases short and J 3 bases short, with 8 bases between. The CDR3 region has the DNA TGTGCCAGCAGCCAAGAACGGGGGTACTATGGCTACACCTTC. Translation: CASSQERGYYGYTF.

This chain uses TRBV29-1 with TRBJ2-4, with D perhaps matching TRBD1 or TRBD2 (5 bases each). Per the germline V gene, CDR1 is SQVTM and CDR2 is ANQGSEA. The CDR3 spans 13 residues. The V gene lost 7 bases and the J gene lost 6 bases, with 16 bases spanning the gap. The CDR3 nucleotides are TGCAGCGCCCTAGAAGGGACGGTAAACATTCAGTACTTC. Amino acid sequence: CSALEGTVNIQYF.

The chain couples TRBV7-9 to TRBJ1-2, with a tentative D call TRBD1 (6 bases). Germline values: CDR1 SEHNR, CDR2 FQNEAQ (reference sequence). There are 14 residues in the CDR3. V lost 7 bases and J 5 bases, leaving 17 bases between the germline ends. This chain's CDR3 is CASTRGGAEYGYTF. The CDR3 nucleotides read TGTGCCAGCACCCGCGGGGGCGCAGAGTATGGCTACACCTTC.

This clonotype was counted only a few times. The chain links TRBV18 to TRBJ2-1; D not resolved. Germline V CDR1 and CDR2: KGHSH, LQKENI. V was cut by 2 bases and J by 5 bases, with 7 bases left in between. The CDR3 extends over 13 amino acids. CDR3 in amino acids: CASSPRIDNEQFF. The CDR3 DNA sequence: TGTGCCAGCTCACCAAGGATCGACAATGAGCAGTTCTTC.

This clonotype has just a few counts. The chain joins TRBV6-1 to TRBJ1-5, with D perhaps TRBD1 (5 bases). Germline V gene data show CDR1 as MNHNS and CDR2 as SASEGT. V was trimmed by 0 bases and J by 4 bases, leaving 13 bases between them. The CDR3 runs 16 residues. Here the CDR3 reads CASSEALRGGNQPQHF. The CDR3 region has the DNA TGTGCCAGCAGTGAAGCGCTTCGGGGGGGGAATCAGCCCCAGCATTTT.

Comments on this clonotype: At one end the junction does not follow the germline gene, possibly because of a read error. The chain links TRBV27 to TRBJ2-2; tentatively, D is TRBD2 (6 bases). Germline values: CDR1 MNHEY, CDR2 SMNVEV (reference sequence). The CDR3 covers 13 residues. CDR3 bases: TGTGCCAGCAGTCCCACGAACACCGGGGGGCTGTTTTTT. Protein: CASSPTNTGGLFF.

This clonotype was seen a few times. The rearrangement uses TRBV7-9 and TRBJ2-7, with D possibly being TRBD1 or TRBD2 (5 bases each). Germline V gives CDR1 SEHNR, CDR2 FQNEAQ (reference sequence). Trimming took 5 bases from V and 0 from J, leaving 11 bases between them. The CDR3 has 14 amino acids. CDR3 protein: CASSNRDASYEQYF. For the CDR3, the DNA is TGTGCCAGCAGCAACCGGGACGCCTCCTACGAGCAGTACTTC.

V gene TRBV6-2 or TRBV6-3 combines with J gene TRBJ2-5; TRBD1 matches 8 bases. CDR1 is MNHEY and CDR2 is SVGEGT in the germline V gene. V lost 5 bases to trimming and J lost 5 bases; unmatched junction nucleotides: 7. CDR3 size: 14 residues. CDR3 coding DNA: TGTGCCAGCAGTCCCTGGACAGGGCGGGAGACCCAGTACTTC. It yields the protein CASSPWTGRETQYF.